This passage covers 31 T cell receptor beta chains from one sample sequenced in a study of blood T cells in healthy people across ages. A second PCR of 7 to 11 cycles used a sample-barcoded 5' primer and a J-beta primer mix. TCRdb reprocessed the 5' RACE reads via MiXCR and lists one record per CDR3 protein. The table includes 1.5 million to 2 million distinct CDR3 sequences, roughly 27% detected once. Sequenced input: blood. The receptor set was obtained from a woman aged 25 to 39 in good health.

The CDR3 here is CASGGTVPYEQYF. As DNA, the CDR3 is TGTGCCAGCGGGGGGACTGTCCCCTACGAGCAGTACTTC. The chain links TRBV2 to TRBJ2-7; tentative D call: TRBD2 (6 bases). With 8 bases removed from V and 2 bases from J, the gap between germline ends came to 13 bases. The germline CDR1 and CDR2 sequences are SNHLY and FYNNEI. The CDR3 has 13 amino acids.

This clonotype showed up many times. This chain connects TRBV20-1 to TRBJ1-2, with TRBD1 matching over 12 bases. With 3 bases clipped from V and 7 bases from J, the junction kept 6 bases outside the gene matches. Germline V gene lookup returns CDR1 DFQATT and CDR2 SNEGSKA (reference sequence). The CDR3 has 14 residues. The CDR3 is CSASPGQGALGYTF. The CDR3 coding sequence is TGCAGTGCTAGCCCGGGACAGGGGGCGCTTGGCTACACCTTC.

There are a few counts of this clonotype. The CDR3 DNA sequence: TGTGCCAGCAGCATAGGGACAGATCGCCAAGAGACCCAGTACTTC. The encoded protein is CASSIGTDRQETQYF. The chain couples TRBV7-2 to TRBJ2-5; the match to TRBD1 covers 7 bases. Germline V gene lookup returns CDR1 SGHTA and CDR2 FQGNSA. This CDR3 is 15 amino acids long. V lost 5 bases and J lost 1; bases outside the gene matches: 7.

This clonotype was observed a handful of times. This chain links TRBV12-3 or TRBV12-4 with TRBJ1-1; tentative D call: TRBD1 (6 bases). The CDR3 totals 13 residues. V lost 6 bases and J lost 4, with 12 bases in between. The CDR3 nucleotides are TGTGCCAGCAGGGGGGACACAGCCACTGAAGCTTTCTTT. Translation: CASRGDTATEAFF.

This clonotype was detected ten times or more. V is TRBV28 and J is TRBJ2-3, with D tentatively TRBD1 (6 bases). The CDR3 has 14 amino acids. Trimming cost V 5 bases and J 4 bases, with 13 bases left between them. CDR1 and CDR2 (germline): MDHEN, SYDVKM. The CDR3 bases are TGTGCCAGCAGTACACAGGGTGGGGCAGATACGCAGTATTTT. Its protein product is CASSTQGGADTQYF. Using reference TRBV28 and TRBJ2-3 for the parts outside the CDR3, the full variable domain is DVKVTQSSRYLVKRTGEKVFLECVQDMDHENMFWYRQDPGLGLRLIYFSYDVKMKEKGDIPEGYSVSREKKERFSLILESASTNQTSMYLCASSTQGGADTQYFGPGTRLTVL.

The chain is built from TRBV6-1 and TRBJ2-1, with 9 positions matching TRBD1. The CDR3 totals 16 residues. The germline gives CDR1 MNHNS, CDR2 SASEGT. The J segment lost 8 bases and the V segment lost 4 bases, leaving 12 bases of the junction unmatched. The CDR3 spells CASSGSGTGIGDEQFF. DNA of the CDR3: TGTGCCAGCAGTGGGTCCGGGACAGGGATAGGCGATGAGCAGTTCTTC.

The rearrangement joins TRBV7-2 to TRBJ1-5; D is perhaps TRBD1 (5 bases). CDR1 is SGHTA and CDR2 is FQGNSA in the germline V gene. V gave up 1 base and J gave up 7 bases, with 14 bases separating them. The CDR3 is 15 residues long. The CDR3, as DNA: TGTGCCAGCAGCTTAGTATCCGCAGGGTTACAGCCCCAGCATTTT. Protein product: CASSLVSAGLQPQHF.

This clonotype was seen a few times. The chain couples TRBV6-2 or TRBV6-3 to TRBJ1-1; D gene ambiguous. CDR3 length: 11 residues. Germline V CDR1 and CDR2: MNHEY, SVGEGT. The V and J ends lost 4 bases and 4 bases respectively, with 4 bases between them. The DNA of the CDR3 is TGTGCCAGCAGTTTCCCCACTGAAGCTTTCTTT. Translating gives CASSFPTEAFF.

As to this clonotype: This may arise from a read error, as a much more abundant clone is one base away. The V call is TRBV7-6, the J call TRBJ2-3; 8 nucleotides match TRBD2. After removal of 6 bases from V and 3 bases from J, the junction contained 5 bases not matched to a gene. The V gene's germline CDR1 is SGHVS and CDR2 FNYEAQ. This CDR3 has 14 amino acids. CDR3 residues: CASRQSGGTDTQYF. The CDR3 DNA follows: TGTGCCAGCAGGCAAAGCGGGGGAACAGATACGCAGTATTTT.

A note on this clonotype: A much larger clone is a single base away; this may be a read error. This sequence joins TRBV2 and TRBJ2-7; D is uncertain. Looked up from germline, CDR1 is SNHLY and CDR2 is FYNNEI. The CDR3 has 16 amino acids. The CDR3 sequence: CAGSEGYPDSSYEQYF. DNA for the CDR3: TGTGCCGGCAGTGAAGGATATCCTGATAGCTCCTACGAGCAGTACTTC.

The chain is built from TRBV28 and TRBJ2-2, with 13 bases identical to TRBD2. This CDR3 comprises 19 residues. J gave up 3 bases and V 5 bases, and 12 bases lay outside the gene matches. Germline V lookup: CDR1 MDHEN, CDR2 SYDVKM. The CDR3 sequence is CASSPFPPGTSGDTGELFF. Here the CDR3 DNA reads TGTGCCAGCAGTCCCTTCCCCCCCGGGACTAGCGGGGACACCGGGGAGCTGTTTTTT.

This clonotype has ten or more counts. This chain uses TRBV7-2 with TRBJ2-7, with D perhaps assigned TRBD1 or TRBD2 (6 bases each). The V and J ends lost 6 bases and 1 base respectively, with 16 bases between them. The CDR3 sequence is 15 residues long. Per the germline V gene, CDR1 is SGHTA and CDR2 is FQGNSA. CDR3 region: CASSPGGTRSYEQYF. The DNA of the CDR3 is TGTGCCAGCAGTCCTGGAGGGACAAGATCCTACGAGCAGTACTTC.

This clonotype was observed a handful of times. The J gene is TRBJ2-4, the V gene TRBV20-1; a possible D gene is TRBD2 (5 bases). Germline V gene sequence: CDR1 DFQATT, CDR2 SNEGSKA (reference sequence). This CDR3 spans 16 amino acids. V dropped 1 base and J dropped 13 bases, with 26 bases sitting between them. DNA for the CDR3: TGCAGTGCTAGAGTCCTGAGGAGCGGTCCCAACAATGAGCAGTACTTC. Translation gives CSARVLRSGPNNEQYF.

This clonotype was picked up many times. The V call is TRBV24-1, the J call TRBJ2-1, with 10 bases matching TRBD2. This CDR3 region has 15 residues. V was clipped by 4 bases and J by 8 bases; unmatched bases: 7. Per the germline V gene, CDR1 is KGHDR and CDR2 is SFDVKD. This CDR3 is CATSDQRGGVYEQFF. The CDR3 bases are TGTGCCACCAGTGACCAGCGGGGGGGCGTCTATGAGCAGTTCTTC.

The genes are TRBV6-6 and TRBJ1-1; tentatively, D is TRBD1 (6 bases). Germline CDR1 is MNHNY and CDR2 is SVGAGI (reference sequence). The CDR3 totals 15 residues. Deletions cut 6 bases from V and 3 bases from J, with 17 bases between. This CDR3 is CASRYQGGGDTEAFF. The CDR3 region has the DNA TGTGCCAGCAGATATCAGGGAGGGGGGGACACTGAAGCTTTCTTT.

This clonotype was counted at least ten times. V usage is TRBV4-1 and J usage is TRBJ2-6, with D possibly being TRBD2 (5 bases). The CDR3 spans 16 residues. V shed 1 base and J shed 0 bases, with 7 bases lying between them. Germline CDR1 is MGHRA and CDR2 is YSYEKL. This CDR3 reads CASSQAEGSGANVLTF. CDR3 bases: TGCGCCAGCAGCCAAGCTGAGGGCTCTGGGGCCAACGTCCTGACTTTC.

Details on this clonotype: Given a much more abundant clone one base away, this may be a read error. This chain uses TRBV20-1 with TRBJ2-7, with 10 bases identical to TRBD1. This CDR3 contains 15 residues. Per germline, CDR1 DFQATT and CDR2 SNEGSKA (reference sequence). J lost 3 bases, V lost 0 bases, and 5 bases had no gene match. The CDR3 DNA is TGCAGTGCTAGAGAGGGGACAGGGGTATACTACGAGCAGTACTTC. It translates to CSAREGTGVYYEQYF.

Ten or more counts support this clonotype. One end of the junction does not line up with germline, which may come from a read error. This rearrangement joins TRBV5-1 to TRBJ2-3; 7 nucleotides match TRBD1. The CDR3 is made up of 14 amino acids. In germline, CDR1 is SGHRS, CDR2 YFSETQ. In nucleotides, the CDR3 is TGTGCCAGCAGCTTGGGGACAGACACAGATACGCAGTATTTT. It translates to CASSLGTDTDTQYF.

This clonotype was observed a handful of times. Sequence at one end of the junction differs from germline and may be a read error. The chain combines TRBV5-1 with TRBJ1-6; D is undetermined. Per the germline V gene, CDR1 is SGHRS and CDR2 is YFSETQ. The CDR3 runs to 16 residues. In DNA, the CDR3 is TGCGCCAGCGGCTTGACCCTGTTCGGGGTGGGCTCACCCCTCCACTTT. It specifies CASGLTLFGVGSPLHF.

The gene calls are TRBV7-2 and TRBJ2-3, with D unclear. The V end lost 4 bases, the J end lost 5 bases, and 13 bases lay between the germline ends. Germline V lookup: CDR1 SGHTA, CDR2 FQGNSA. The CDR3 is 14 residues long. CDR3 in amino acids: CASSSQPLGDTQYF. In DNA, the CDR3 is TGTGCCAGCAGCTCCCAGCCGTTGGGAGATACGCAGTATTTT.

The V call is TRBV4-2, the J call TRBJ1-6; possible D gene TRBD1, 5 bases. CDR1 is LGHNA and CDR2 is YNFKEQ in the germline V gene. V lost 0 bases to trimming and J lost 14 bases, with 11 bases between them. The CDR3 extends over 13 amino acids. CDR3 region: CASSQDGGASLHF. The CDR3 nucleotides are TGTGCCAGCAGCCAAGATGGTGGGGCGTCCCTCCACTTT.

This clonotype was seen only a few times. The V gene is TRBV4-3, the J gene TRBJ1-2; D remains unclear. This CDR3 is built from 16 residues. Germline assignment: CDR1 LGHNA and CDR2 YSLEER. V was trimmed by 0 bases and J by 4 bases, leaving 15 bases between them. Here the CDR3 reads CASSQEYNPTSYGYTF. The CDR3 DNA reads TGCGCCAGCAGCCAAGAGTATAACCCTACTAGCTATGGCTACACCTTC.

Comment on this clonotype: The junction and the germline gene differ at one end; a read error may be behind it. The J gene is TRBJ2-6, the V gene TRBV25-1; D gene unclear. The CDR3 is made up of 15 amino acids. The germline CDR1 and CDR2 sequences are MGHDK and SYGVNS. CDR3 amino acids: CASSVAPTGANVLTF. CDR3 sequence (DNA): TGCGCCAGCAGTGTGGCCCCCACTGGGGCCAACGTCCTGACTTTC.

This clonotype has just a few counts. V usage is TRBV29-1 and J usage is TRBJ1-1, with TRBD1 matching over 7 bases. After removal of 1 base from V and 5 bases from J, the junction contained 7 bases not matched to a gene. The CDR3 totals 14 residues. The germline CDR1 and CDR2 sequences are SQVTM and ANQGSEA. CDR3: CSVEVRGLMTEAFF. CDR3 nucleotide sequence: TGCAGCGTTGAAGTAAGGGGGCTAATGACTGAAGCTTTCTTT.

In this sample, this clonotype turned up a few times. The chain has TRBV29-1 and TRBJ2-7; weak D call: TRBD1 (7 bases). The V gene's germline CDR1 is SQVTM and CDR2 ANQGSEA. The CDR3 sequence is 17 residues long. Trimming removed 0 bases at V and 1 base at J, with 19 bases between. Here the CDR3 DNA reads TGCAGCGTTGAAGATCTCCACCCCGCGGGACAGTCCTACGAGCAGTACTTC. Residues: CSVEDLHPAGQSYEQYF.

This clonotype was seen a handful of times. The chain combines TRBV29-1 with TRBJ1-2; 8 bases align to TRBD1. Germline loops: CDR1 SQVTM, CDR2 ANQGSEA. This CDR3 has 12 amino acids. The ends lost 7 bases at V and 5 bases at J; junction bases unmatched: 6. The CDR3 nucleotides read TGCAGCGCTGATAGGACAGGGTATGGCTACACCTTC. It specifies CSADRTGYGYTF.

This rearrangement joins TRBV10-1 to TRBJ2-7; no firm D call. Trimming left V 4 bases short and J 7 bases short, with 14 bases between. This CDR3 has 13 amino acids. From germline, CDR1 is WNHNN and CDR2 SYGVQD (reference sequence). This chain's CDR3 is CASSGDLAREQYF. Written as DNA, the CDR3 is TGCGCCAGCAGTGGCGACCTCGCCCGGGAGCAGTACTTC.

In the case of this clonotype: With a much larger clone just one base away, this may be a read error. The V gene is TRBV27, the J gene TRBJ2-1; 7 bases fit TRBD2. Per germline, CDR1 MNHEY and CDR2 SMNVEV (reference sequence). CDR3 size: 14 residues. V gave up 11 bases and J gave up 5 bases; unmatched junction bases: 12. The CDR3 sequence is CAGTGLADNNEQFF. CDR3 in DNA: TGTGCCGGTACGGGGCTAGCGGATAACAATGAGCAGTTCTTC.

The table lists this clonotype with a few counts. The V gene is TRBV5-4, the J gene TRBJ2-1; 14 bases match TRBD2. CDR3 size: 16 residues. Trimming cost V 0 bases and J 9 bases; bases outside gene matches: 5. Germline V gene data show CDR1 as SGHNT and CDR2 as YYREEE (reference sequence). The chain's CDR3 is CASSLGTSGRYAEQFF. The DNA of the CDR3 is TGTGCCAGCAGCTTGGGGACTAGCGGGAGGTACGCTGAGCAGTTCTTC.

The chain links TRBV7-2 to TRBJ1-1; 7 nucleotides match TRBD1. Per germline, CDR1 SGHTA and CDR2 FQGNSA. Trimming at V came to 2 bases and at J to 6 bases, leaving 3 bases not matched to a gene. CDR3 length: 13 residues. This CDR3 is CASSLPGTAEAFF. CDR3 nucleotides: TGTGCCAGCAGCTTACCCGGGACAGCTGAAGCTTTCTTT.

The gene calls are TRBV3-1 and TRBJ2-7; D is possibly TRBD2 (5 bases). Germline V gives CDR1 LGHDT, CDR2 YNNKEL (reference sequence). CDR3 size: 14 residues. V lost 1 base and J lost 6, with 13 bases in between. In nucleotides, the CDR3 is TGTGCCAGCAGCCAAGGCGAGGGTTCGTCCGAGCAGTACTTC. It translates to CASSQGEGSSEQYF.